This TCR beta chain comes out of a study of regulatory T cells in long-lasting Graves disease (TCRdb year 2021). Some background on the complete study: In the newly diagnosed Graves' disease group, patients had been taking antithyroid drugs for less than 3 months. Peripheral blood TCR sequencing and RNA sequencing compared persistent Graves' disease patients with newly diagnosed Graves' disease patients. A total of about 33 samples were covered by TCR sequencing, comprising around 13 persistent and about 20 newly diagnosed Graves' disease patients. The study was registered as a clinical trial and conducted in China.

For this clonotype: What antigen it recognizes has not been identified. No qualities accompany the bases; no much larger clone lies one base away.

Findings and caveats that apply to the study as a whole: Only peripheral blood was studied, because thyroid tissue, the primary lesion, was inaccessible. TRBV28, TRBJ1-2 and TRBJ2-5 were preferentially used in persistent disease, while TRBV20-1 and TRBJ2-1 were favored in newly diagnosed disease. Sequencing and analysis were limited to the TCR beta chain. Persistent Graves' disease patients showed lower TCR Shannon entropy and fewer highly expanded clones than newly diagnosed patients, suggesting clonal expansion. The small sample size was acknowledged by the authors as a limitation that may reduce accuracy. A larger number of public clonotypes was shared among persistent patients (over 2,500) than among newly diagnosed patients (about 990).

The library came from multiplex PCR. The sequencer listed for this sample is Illumina HiSeq 4000. CDR3 regions were amplified by Arm-PCR with iRepertoire HTBI primers to construct TCR beta libraries. Before sequencing, the PCR products underwent gel purification. The source study handled its data this way. A total of some 60 TRBV and 14 TRBJ segments were identified across samples and were used for gene usage analysis of CDR3 amino acid clonotypes. COPE and FqMerger were used to merge the filtered high-quality paired reads into contigs. BLAST was used to align contigs to IMGT TRBV, TRBD and TRBJ reference genes, with CDR3 defined following IMGT. Any clonotype with a frequency above 0.1% was classified as a highly expanded clone. Shannon entropy served as the measure of repertoire diversity, while the Gini coefficient captured V-J evenness. A clonotype was considered public if more than one individual shared it. The public reads were reprocessed in TCRdb via fastp at Q25 and MiXCR, keeping in-frame beta chains. Each entry merges the rows of one CDR3 protein and shows their most common DNA and genes. TCRdb, rather than the study authors, made the V and J calls. The sample table holds 560,000 or so distinct CDR3 sequences, of which about 16% were seen once. The ten largest account for about 11% of the sample.

Its CDR3 holds 14 amino acids, cysteine through phenylalanine. Kept here is only the CDR3 DNA, which spans 42 bases and is read in frame from base 1. The germline V gene specifies SGHAT as CDR1 and FQNNGV as CDR2. Cut back by 5 bases and 5 bases, the V and J ends lie 15 bases apart. The time point label, as the study defines it: newly diagnosed GD, antithyroid drugs for less than 3 months. RNA was extracted from PBMCs in TRIzol for both TCR sequencing and RNA sequencing. The diagnosis of Graves' disease followed American Thyroid Association guidelines. Patients for the study were recruited at an endocrinology department in Xi'an, China. From each patient, around 9.3 milliliters of peripheral blood was collected into an EDTA anticoagulant tube. Ficoll Paque Plus density gradient separation was used to isolate PBMCs, and no further T cell sorting was performed. RNA quality was checked with an Agilent 2100 Bioanalyzer and agarose gel, and concentration with a NanoDrop 2000.

The same sample was also studied in work on T cells in Graves' hyperthyroidism and ophthalmopathy. The second study's authors report: Graves' hyperthyroidism was defined as stable when no progression to ophthalmopathy occurred over 18 months of follow-up. The hyperthyroidism patients were between 18 and 65 years old and newly diagnosed, with a disease duration of less than 2 months. The study excluded patients with uncontrolled infections, other autoimmune diseases, pregnancy or lactation. Diagnoses were based on clinical symptoms, serum thyroxine and TRAb, thyroid ultrasound and orbital computed tomography. For the first round of RT-PCR on the TCR CDR3, the HTBI primer set was used together with the Qiagen OneStep RT-PCR kit. Blood samples also contained most of the expanded thyroid clonotypes (frequency above 0.001), which suggests that blood repertoires may reflect thyroid immune responses. In cross-validation, a model built on a 13 V-J signature told ophthalmopathy apart from stable hyperthyroidism with just under 90% sensitivity and around 84% specificity, and in testing the same model reached 80%/75%. During validation, the model predicted progression to ophthalmopathy a median of roughly six months ahead of onset, with roughly 65% sensitivity and about 72% specificity. To identify TCR V-J signatures that set the groups apart, the researchers used a discovery cohort of 100 patients, made up of under 50 with Graves' ophthalmopathy and approximately 57 with stable Graves' hyperthyroidism. Prospective prediction of ophthalmopathy was tested in an independent validation cohort of fewer than 20 hyperthyroidism patients and 17 patients who later progressed to ophthalmopathy. The 75 to 100 discovery patients were randomly split 7:3 into training and test sets. The study also compared thyroid tissue and blood T-cell repertoires from five or six Graves' hyperthyroidism patients. After blood sampling, hyperthyroidism patients were treated with methimazole at a starting dose of 30 mg daily, and ophthalmopathy patients were treated with high-dose intravenous methylprednisolone. A second multiplex PCR round built the libraries, followed by size selection and purification. Paired-end sequencing of the libraries was performed with 100 bp reads on an Illumina HiSeq2000. SOAPnuke was used to process the raw data, throwing out any read that contained adapters or uncalled bases, had a mean Phred below 15, or lacked an exact constant-primer or identifier match. High-quality paired reads were merged with COPE v1.2.5, and unique nucleotide sequences were defined as clonotypes. MiTCR v1.1 was used to align the clonotypes against IMGT TRBV, TRBD and TRBJ reference segments. Only V-J combinations with frequency above 0.0001, covering about 99% of repertoires, were analysed. The TCS score was defined as the ratio of F50 (clonal expansion) to E x V (chaos), calculated using BLOSUM62-based TCRdist between CDR3 peptides within each V-J. Welch's t-statistics and random forest reduced around 550 V-J features to under 15, which were used in a naive Bayes classifier (R e1071). No statistical method was used to set the sample size in advance, and investigators knew the group allocation. The paper describes TCR Vbeta CDR3 sequencing of 135 peripheral blood samples, made up of some 42 ophthalmopathy patients, around 73 hyperthyroidism patients and roughly 17 progressor patients.

The sequence derives from a man between 18 and 35 years old with Graves disease. Donor details come from another sample of the same person, matched by shared clones. This receptor chain uses TRBV11-2 and TRBJ2-5, with TRBD2 tentatively as D gene (6 bases match). The specimen was peripheral blood mononuclear cells (PBMCs), collected at new diagnosis, from a patient treated with antithyroid drugs. At the DNA level, the sequence is TGTGCCAGCAGCCGGACGGGGGATCACGAGACCCAGTACTTC. Its protein is CASSRTGDHETQYF.